This passage covers 7 T cell receptor beta chains from one sample sequenced in a study of T cells in Graves' hyperthyroidism and ophthalmopathy. TCR beta CDR3 regions were amplified from RNA. A set of HTBI primers served as the primers for a first-round RT-PCR of the TCR CDR3. MiXCR, run by TCRdb on the multiplex PCR reads, gives a single entry per CDR3 protein. The table lists about 210,000 distinct CDR3 sequences, roughly a sixth of them singletons. Material for sequencing was blood. These receptors were taken from a middle-aged man with Graves' hyperthyroidism.

This clonotype has a count of ten or more. The rearrangement joins TRBV4-2 to TRBJ2-7; TRBD1 matches 11 bases. The J segment lost 3 bases and the V segment lost 3 bases, leaving 7 bases of the junction unmatched. Germline assignment: CDR1 LGHNA and CDR2 YNFKEQ. The CDR3 totals 16 residues. The CDR3 here is CASSHTSGTGGYEQYF. In nucleotides, the CDR3 is TGTGCCAGCAGCCACACTTCCGGGACAGGGGGCTACGAGCAGTACTTC.

This clonotype appeared many times. The chain links TRBV7-9 to TRBJ2-5; 8 bases are a match to TRBD2. The CDR3 consists of 16 residues. Germline CDR1 is SEHNR and CDR2 is FQNEAQ (reference sequence). After removal of 1 base from V and 6 bases from J, the junction contained 10 bases not matched to a gene. Here the CDR3 reads CASSLGTSGQGKTQYF. The CDR3 coding sequence is TGTGCCAGCAGCTTAGGAACTAGCGGCCAGGGGAAGACCCAGTACTTC.

This clonotype has at least ten counts. This rearrangement joins TRBV28 to TRBJ1-5; D is uncertain. The CDR3 contains 14 residues. The ends were cut back, 6 bases at V and 6 bases at J, with 15 bases in the middle. Germline V lookup: CDR1 MDHEN, CDR2 SYDVKM. CDR3 sequence reads: CASSPVNSAQPQHF. In DNA form, the CDR3 reads TGTGCCAGCAGCCCTGTCAACAGCGCTCAGCCCCAGCATTTT.

This clonotype has at least ten counts. The chain is built from TRBV14 and TRBJ2-7, with TRBD2 matching 10 bases. Germline V gives CDR1 SGHDN, CDR2 FVKESK. The CDR3 is made up of 14 amino acids. Trimming removed 6 bases from V and 3 bases from J; junction bases left unmatched: 5. The CDR3 region has the DNA TGTGCCAGCAGAAGAGCGGGAGGGTTCTACGAGCAGTACTTC. Protein product: CASRRAGGFYEQYF.

By proportion, this clonotype is medium-sized. The chain links TRBV12-3 or TRBV12-4 to TRBJ2-2, with D hard to call. V shed 1 base and J shed 2 bases, with 8 bases lying between them. This CDR3 spans 15 amino acids. In nucleotides, the CDR3 is TGTGCCAGCAGTTTAGGGTTTGGAAACACCGGGGAGCTGTTTTTT. Translating gives CASSLGFGNTGELFF.

There are many counts of this clonotype. The gene calls are TRBV6-5 and TRBJ2-3; D is ambiguous. Germline CDR1 and CDR2: MNHEY and SVGAGI. V gave up 2 bases and J gave up 3 bases, with 6 bases separating them. CDR3 length equals 13 residues. The CDR3 reads CASSYQQTDTQYF. CDR3 sequence (DNA): TGTGCCAGCAGTTACCAGCAGACAGATACGCAGTATTTT.

This chain connects TRBV19 to TRBJ1-5; D is unclear. The CDR3 totals 13 residues. V lost 0 bases to trimming and J lost 4 bases, with 4 bases between them. The germline V gene has CDR1 LNHDA and CDR2 SQIVND (reference sequence). The CDR3 DNA sequence: TGTGCCAGTAGTATAGAAAGGAATCAGCCCCAGCATTTT. Translating gives CASSIERNQPQHF.